This is a list of T cell receptor beta chains from one sample in a study of early T cells in non-severe SARS-CoV-2 infection. TCRdb reprocessed the 5' RACE reads with MiXCR, giving one entry per CDR3 protein. The profile shows under 70,000 distinct CDR3 sequences, roughly 7.8% of them singletons. The specimen comprised whole blood, sampled at baseline. The receptors here all came from an adult who was a healthcare worker with PCR-confirmed SARS-CoV-2 infection or an uninfected control (not recorded which). CDR3s include the opening cysteine and the closing phenylalanine or tryptophan. D genes are given only for firm matches. Rows give clone size only sometimes, using once, few, many, or a class for an expanded clone.

V	D	size	J	DNA	CDR3
TRBV6-6	-	-	TRBJ1-3	TGTGCCAGCAGTTACGACAGAATCTTTGAGGGGAACACCATATATTTT	CASSYDRIFEGNTIYF
TRBV11-2	-	few	TRBJ2-7	TGTGCCAGCAGCTTTTTTGGGGGATACGAGCAGTACTTC	CASSFFGGYEQYF
TRBV7-3	-	many	TRBJ2-3	TGTGCCAGCAGCTTATGGCTCCGGGATACGCAGTATTTT	CASSLWLRDTQYF
TRBV6-2/TRBV6-3	-	-	TRBJ2-7	TGTGCCAGCAGCCTCGCTCTCCTAAAAAACTACGAGCAGTACTTC	CASSLALLKNYEQYF
TRBV18	-	many	TRBJ1-1	TGTGCCAGCTCATCACTTCCACGTCCAGGGAACACTGAAGCTTTCTTT	CASSSLPRPGNTEAFF
TRBV30	-	-	TRBJ2-1	TGTGCCTGGAGTGTGATGGGCTCCTACAATGAGCAGTTCTTC	CAWSVMGSYNEQFF
TRBV11-2	-	-	TRBJ2-1	TGTGCCAGCAGCTTATGGCGATTACAGTCGTGGAATGAGCAGTTCTTC	CASSLWRLQSWNEQFF
TRBV3-1	TRBD2	-	TRBJ2-1	TGTGCCAGCAGCCCACTAGCGGGACATGAGCAGTTCTTC	CASSPLAGHEQFF
TRBV15	-	few	TRBJ2-7	TGTGCCACCAGCAGGGCTGGGGCGCCGGCCTACGAGCAGTACTTC	CATSRAGAPAYEQYF
TRBV5-5	-	-	TRBJ1-1	TGTGCCAGCAGCTTAACTGGAGCCACTGAAGCTTTCTTT	CASSLTGATEAFF
TRBV5-8	TRBD2	once	TRBJ2-5	TGTGCCAGCAGCTTGGGTAGCGGGAATGTAGAGACCCAGTACTTC	CASSLGSGNVETQYF
TRBV6-2/TRBV6-3	-	many	TRBJ2-3	TGTGCCAGCGGGGAGAGGAGGGTAAACGAGCAGTATTTT	CASGERRVNEQYF
TRBV6-4	TRBD1	many	TRBJ2-3	TGTGCCGCCCCGGGACAGGGCGCAGATACGCAGTATTTT	CAAPGQGADTQYF
TRBV10-1	-	-	TRBJ2-7	TGCGCCAGCAGTGAGTCTTTGGACAGAGACTACGAGCAGTACTTC	CASSESLDRDYEQYF
TRBV10-3	-	few	TRBJ1-1	TGTGCCATCAGTCCTGGGACTGAAGCTTTCTTT	CAISPGTEAFF
TRBV20-1	-	many	TRBJ2-5	TGCAGTGCTAGAGATCGGATCACGACCGGAGAGACCCAGTACTTC	CSARDRITTGETQYF
TRBV6-6	-	-	TRBJ1-5	TGTGCCAGCAGTCGAAGGGATCAGCCCCAGCATTTT	CASSRRDQPQHF
TRBV5-5	-	-	TRBJ1-1	TGTGCCAGCAGCTCAATTAATTGGCCGGGGAGGGATACTGAAGCTTTCTTT	CASSSINWPGRDTEAFF
TRBV7-3	TRBD1	many	TRBJ2-3	TGTGCCAGCAGCCGAGGACAGGGTGGAGATACGCAGTATTTT	CASSRGQGGDTQYF
TRBV7-9	-	few	TRBJ1-3	TGTGCCAGCAGCTACAGGCCCCGCTCTGGAAACACCATATATTTT	CASSYRPRSGNTIYF
TRBV6-4	-	medium-sized	TRBJ2-6	TGTGCCAGCAGTGACTCTGGGGCCAACGTCCTGACTTTC	CASSDSGANVLTF
TRBV5-1	TRBD1	few	TRBJ1-4	TGCGCCAGCAGCCCGTTCGGGGACAGGGATGAAAAACTGTTTTTT	CASSPFGDRDEKLFF
TRBV5-4	-	-	TRBJ2-3	TGTGCCAGCAGCTACCCTACAGGGTTACGCACAGATACGCAGTACTTT	CASSYPTGLRTDTQYF
TRBV20-1	TRBD2	few	TRBJ2-1	TGCAGTGCTACCGGGACTAGCGACTCCTACAATGAGCAGTTCTTC	CSATGTSDSYNEQFF
TRBV15	-	many	TRBJ2-3	TGTGCCACCAGCAGAAGGAGGGCCCTCGGAGATACGCAGTATTTT	CATSRRRALGDTQYF
TRBV30	-	many	TRBJ2-1	TGTGCCTGGAGTGGAACTGTTTGGGGAGATGAGCAGTTCTTC	CAWSGTVWGDEQFF
TRBV6-2/TRBV6-3	TRBD2	-	TRBJ2-7	TGTGCCAGCAGATCGCATAATAGCGGGAGCAGCGAGCAGTACTTC	CASRSHNSGSSEQYF
TRBV4-1	-	few	TRBJ1-1	TGCGCCAGCAGCCTATTGAGGGGAGTACGGACTGAAGCTTTCTTT	CASSLLRGVRTEAFF
TRBV28	-	many	TRBJ2-5	TGTGCCAGCAGTTTTCAGCGGCGCCAAGAGACCCAGTACTTC	CASSFQRRQETQYF
TRBV19	-	many	TRBJ1-4	TGTGCCAGTAGTACCATCGGGGGAACTAATGAAAAACTGTTTTTT	CASSTIGGTNEKLFF
TRBV9	TRBD2	-	TRBJ2-5	TGTGCCAGCAGCGTATTTAGCGGGGGGCTCCAAGAGACCCAGTACTTC	CASSVFSGGLQETQYF
TRBV20-1	-	-	TRBJ2-7	TGCAGTGCTAGTCTAGCCAACGAGCAGTACTTC	CSASLANEQYF
TRBV7-8	-	few	TRBJ1-4	TGTGCCAGCAGCTTAGTTGGAGCTGAAAAACTGTTTTTT	CASSLVGAEKLFF
TRBV6-5	-	-	TRBJ2-5	TGTGCCAGCAGTCGAGCAGGGGAAGTGGAGACCCAGTACTTC	CASSRAGEVETQYF
TRBV25-1	-	many	TRBJ2-7	TGTGCCAGCAGTGAATATGTGAGCGAGCAGTACTTC	CASSEYVSEQYF
TRBV5-1	TRBD2	many	TRBJ2-1	TGCGCCAGCAGCCCGGGAGGGCCTAACAATGAGCAGTTCTTC	CASSPGGPNNEQFF
TRBV6-5	-	few	TRBJ2-1	TGTGCCAGCAGTTACAGGCAGAACAGGGCTATATACAATGAGCAGTTCTTC	CASSYRQNRAIYNEQFF
TRBV28	-	-	TRBJ2-1	TGTGCCAGCAGTCTGGGACTGGGGGCGTTGTACAATGAGCAGTTCTTC	CASSLGLGALYNEQFF
TRBV29-1	-	-	TRBJ2-7	TGCAGCGTGGCCGGGACTTCAAGCTCCTACGAGCAGTACTTC	CSVAGTSSSYEQYF
TRBV5-1	TRBD2	many	TRBJ2-7	TGCGCCAGCAGCTTGGCCAGCGGGACCCCCTACGAGCAGTACTTC	CASSLASGTPYEQYF
TRBV12-3/TRBV12-4	-	-	TRBJ2-3	TGTGCCAGCAGCCTAGCGAGCACAGATACGCAGTATTTT	CASSLASTDTQYF
TRBV4-1	-	few	TRBJ2-1	TGCGCCAGCAGCCAAGGCAGCGGAATCTCCTACAATGAGCAGTTCTTC	CASSQGSGISYNEQFF